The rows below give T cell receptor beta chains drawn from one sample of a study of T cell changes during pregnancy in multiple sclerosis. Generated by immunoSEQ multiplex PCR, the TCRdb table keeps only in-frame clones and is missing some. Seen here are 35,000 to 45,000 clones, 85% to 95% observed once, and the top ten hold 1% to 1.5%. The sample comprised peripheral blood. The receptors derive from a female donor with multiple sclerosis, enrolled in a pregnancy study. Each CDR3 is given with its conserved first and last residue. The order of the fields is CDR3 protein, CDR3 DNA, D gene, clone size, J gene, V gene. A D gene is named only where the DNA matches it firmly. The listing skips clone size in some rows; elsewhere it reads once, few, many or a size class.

CASSLRHNEQFF | TGTGCCAGCAGCCTACGACACAATGAGCAGTTCTTC | - | - | TRBJ2-1 | TRBV7-2
CASSLVGGSGRRDTQYF | TGTGCCAGCAGCTTAGTTGGTGGTAGCGGGAGACGCGATACGCAGTATTTT | TRBD2 | - | TRBJ2-3 | TRBV7-2
CASLSSRSYNEQFF | TGTGCCAGCCTGTCTAGCAGATCCTACAATGAGCAGTTCTTC | - | - | TRBJ2-1 | TRBV6-1
CASSIWADFGGRQEQYF | TGCGCCAGCAGTATCTGGGCGGATTTTGGGGGGCGCCAAGAGCAGTACTTC | - | - | TRBJ2-7 | TRBV10-2
CASSQWTGASSEQYF | TGTGCCAGCAGCCAATGGACAGGGGCTTCCAGCGAGCAGTACTTC | TRBD1 | - | TRBJ2-7 | TRBV5-8
CASLQGFLGSYEQYF | TGTGCCAGCCTTCAGGGGTTTTTAGGCTCCTACGAGCAGTACTTC | - | - | TRBJ2-7 | TRBV6-1
CASSAGVDYGYTF | TGTGCCAGCTCCGCGGGGGTTGACTATGGCTACACCTTC | - | once | TRBJ1-2 | TRBV18
CASSPGTHTNEKLFF | TGTGCCAGTAGTCCGGGGACGCACACTAATGAAAAACTGTTTTTT | - | - | TRBJ1-4 | TRBV19
CAWRGQGTDTQYF | TGTGCCTGGAGGGGACAGGGCACAGATACGCAGTATTTT | TRBD1 | - | TRBJ2-3 | TRBV30
CASSPGDRLGYTF | TGTGCCAGCAGCCCAGGGGACCGCCTGGGCTACACCTTC | - | - | TRBJ1-2 | TRBV7-9
CSVRTPAGELFF | TGCAGCGTTCGGACCCCCGCCGGGGAGCTGTTTTTT | - | few | TRBJ2-2 | TRBV29-1
CASSDRGDLEQYF | TGTGCCAGCAGTGACAGGGGGGATTTGGAGCAGTACTTC | TRBD1 | once | TRBJ2-7 | TRBV6-5
CASGRTSGRPNTGELFF | TGTGCTAGTGGTCGAACTAGCGGGAGACCGAACACCGGGGAGCTGTTTTTT | TRBD2 | - | TRBJ2-2 | TRBV12-5
CASRRLAIQETQYF | TGTGCCAGCAGGCGACTAGCGATCCAAGAGACCCAGTACTTC | TRBD2 | once | TRBJ2-5 | TRBV6-5
CASRGDTYTEAFF | TGCGCCAGCAGAGGGGACACCTACACTGAAGCTTTCTTT | - | - | TRBJ1-1 | TRBV5-1
CASSYGPVPNQPQHF | TGTGCCAGCAGTTACGGCCCGGTTCCGAATCAGCCCCAGCATTTT | - | - | TRBJ1-5 | TRBV6-5
CASSWGLAGYNEQFF | TGTGCCAGCAGCTGGGGACTAGCGGGATACAATGAGCAGTTCTTC | TRBD2 | - | TRBJ2-1 | TRBV7-3
CASRQGINTEAFF | TGTGCCAGCAGACAGGGGATCAACACTGAAGCTTTCTTT | TRBD1 | once | TRBJ1-1 | TRBV7-3
CASSAGNTEAFF | TGTGCCAGCAGTGCGGGAAACACTGAAGCTTTCTTT | - | - | TRBJ1-1 | TRBV9
CASSYAGTGGHNEQFF | TGCGCCAGCAGCTACGCCGGGACAGGGGGCCACAATGAGCAGTTCTTC | TRBD1 | - | TRBJ2-1 | TRBV5-1
CASSPSILTEAFF | TGTGCCAGCAGTCCCTCCATATTGACTGAAGCTTTCTTT | - | - | TRBJ1-1 | TRBV28
CASSLSAGGPGDTQYF | TGTGCCAGCAGCTTAAGCGCGGGAGGCCCAGGAGATACGCAGTATTTT | TRBD2 | - | TRBJ2-3 | TRBV11-3
CASSVGAGEWRSGYTF | TGTGCCAGCAGCGTAGGGGCAGGGGAATGGCGGAGTGGCTACACCTTC | - | - | TRBJ1-2 | TRBV9
CASSQTSTGPNEQFF | TGTGCCAGCAGCCAGACCTCTACAGGGCCCAATGAGCAGTTCTTC | - | - | TRBJ2-1 | TRBV7-2
CASSEALEGVLETQYF | TGTGCCAGCAGTGAAGCGCTTGAAGGGGTGTTGGAGACCCAGTACTTC | - | - | TRBJ2-5 | TRBV2
CASSSPWTDTQYF | TGTGCCAGCAGCTCACCATGGACAGATACGCAGTATTTT | - | once | TRBJ2-3 | TRBV21-1